Sequencing of this T cell receptor (beta chain) was carried out in a study of shared clonotypes between healthy human individuals. Study at large: CD4 naive cells filled three plates per donor, CD4 memory three, CD8 naive two and CD8 memory one.

Sequencing was performed with immunoSEQ multiplex PCR; in TCRdb, only in-frame clones are kept and a portion is missing. The sample has hundreds of thousands of clones; 96% are singletons. Notes on the study in general: Clonotypes which were not shared had lower generation probabilities than clonotypes that all four donors shared. What limited the represented genetic and exposure-history diversity was the small number of donors.

The CDR3 covers 13 residues. The germline gives CDR1 MNHEY, CDR2 SMNVEV (reference sequence). V lost 8 bases, J lost 7 bases, and 4 bases stayed unmatched. As to this clone: The antigen is unknown.

Terminally differentiated effector memory CD45RA+ cells were left out of the naive CD8 fraction, which was CD45RO-negative and positively selected for CCR7. Source material: naive CD8+ T cells sorted from blood. The TCR sequence derives from a woman younger than 45 in good health. The chain has TRBV27 and TRBJ1-5, with TRBD1 matching over 11 bases. Here the CDR3 reads CASGQGARQPQHF. Written as DNA, the CDR3 is TGTGCCAGCGGACAGGGGGCAAGGCAGCCCCAGCATTTT.